The entry that follows covers one T cell receptor (beta chain) sequence. The antigen is unknown. Patients with uncontrolled infections, other autoimmune diseases, pregnancy or lactation were excluded. These data are taken from a study of T cells in Graves' hyperthyroidism and ophthalmopathy. The study, taken as a whole, reports: Blood also carried most thyroid clonotypes expanded above 0.001.

Amplification targeted TCR beta CDR3 regions from RNA transcripts. HTBI primers were the set used in a first-round RT-PCR of the TCR CDR3. TCRdb re-called the multiplex PCR reads through MiXCR, storing one row per CDR3 protein. Of a few hundred thousand distinct CDR3 sequences in the sample, 46% were seen once. V was trimmed by 5 bases and J by 5 bases, leaving 13 bases between them. The CDR3 loop spans 14 amino acids. The chain uses TRBV12-3 or TRBV12-4 and TRBJ2-1; D is possibly TRBD2 (5 bases). The sequencing input was peripheral blood or thyroid tissue (not recorded which). The TCR originated in a woman in her late teens or twenties with Graves' hyperthyroidism. CDR3 protein: CASSRSVGDNEQFF. In DNA, the CDR3 is TGTGCCAGCAGTCGTAGCGTCGGGGACAATGAGCAGTTCTTC.